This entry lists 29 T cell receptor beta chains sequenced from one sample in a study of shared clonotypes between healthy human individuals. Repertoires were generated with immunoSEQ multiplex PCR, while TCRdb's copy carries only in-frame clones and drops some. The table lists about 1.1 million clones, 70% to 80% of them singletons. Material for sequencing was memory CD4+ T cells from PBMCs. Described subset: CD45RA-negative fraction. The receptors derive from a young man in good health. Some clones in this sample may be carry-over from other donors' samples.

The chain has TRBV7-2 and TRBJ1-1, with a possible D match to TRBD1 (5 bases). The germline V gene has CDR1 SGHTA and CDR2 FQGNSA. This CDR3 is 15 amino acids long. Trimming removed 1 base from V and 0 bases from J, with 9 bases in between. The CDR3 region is CASSLVGTLNTEAFF. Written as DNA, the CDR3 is TGTGCCAGCAGCTTAGTAGGGACCTTGAACACTGAAGCTTTCTTT.

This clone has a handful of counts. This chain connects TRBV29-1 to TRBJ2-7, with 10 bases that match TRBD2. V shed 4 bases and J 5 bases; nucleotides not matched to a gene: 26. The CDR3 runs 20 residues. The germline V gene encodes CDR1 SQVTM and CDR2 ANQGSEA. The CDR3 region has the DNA TGCAGCGTTGTACCCAGGTTGGTAGTAGCGGGAGGCCCTATTCGAGACGAGCAGTACTTC. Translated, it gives CSVVPRLVVAGGPIRDEQYF.

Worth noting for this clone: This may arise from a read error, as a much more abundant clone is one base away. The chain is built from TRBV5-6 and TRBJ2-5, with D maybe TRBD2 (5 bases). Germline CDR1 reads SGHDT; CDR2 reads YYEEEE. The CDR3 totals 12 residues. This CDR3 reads CASGLTTETQYF. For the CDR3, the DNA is TGTGCCAGCGGCTTGACTACGGAGACCCAGTACTTC.

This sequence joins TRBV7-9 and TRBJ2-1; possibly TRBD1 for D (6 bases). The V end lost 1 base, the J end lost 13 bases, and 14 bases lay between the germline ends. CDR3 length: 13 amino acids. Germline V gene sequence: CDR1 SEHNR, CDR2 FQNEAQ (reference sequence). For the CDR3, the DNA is TGTGCCAGCAGCTTAGTACAGGGTTCCCTTCAGTTCTTC. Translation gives CASSLVQGSLQFF.

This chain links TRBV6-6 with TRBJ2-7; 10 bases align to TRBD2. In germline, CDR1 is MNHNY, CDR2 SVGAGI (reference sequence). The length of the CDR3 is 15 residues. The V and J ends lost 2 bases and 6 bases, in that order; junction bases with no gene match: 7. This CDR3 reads CASSYTLAGASEQYF. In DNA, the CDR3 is TGTGCCAGCAGTTACACCCTAGCGGGAGCCTCCGAGCAGTACTTC.

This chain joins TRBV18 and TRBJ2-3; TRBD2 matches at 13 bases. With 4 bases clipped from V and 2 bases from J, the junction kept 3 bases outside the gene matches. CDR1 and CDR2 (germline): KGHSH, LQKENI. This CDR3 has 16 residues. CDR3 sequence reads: CASSRGTSGATDTQYF. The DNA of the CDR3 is TGTGCCAGCTCACGAGGGACTAGCGGGGCCACAGATACGCAGTATTTT. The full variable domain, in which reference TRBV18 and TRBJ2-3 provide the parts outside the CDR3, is NAGVMQNPRHLVRRRGQEARLRCSPMKGHSHVYWYRQLPEEGLKFMVYLQKENIIDESGMPKERFSAEFPKEGPSILRIQQVVRGDSAAYFCASSRGTSGATDTQYFGPGTRLTVL.

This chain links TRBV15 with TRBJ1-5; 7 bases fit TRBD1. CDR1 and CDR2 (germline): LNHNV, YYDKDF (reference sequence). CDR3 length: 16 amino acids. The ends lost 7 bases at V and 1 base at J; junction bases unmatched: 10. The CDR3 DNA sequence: TGTGCCACCACTCCGACAGGGCTTGGGAGCAATCAGCCCCAGCATTTT. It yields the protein CATTPTGLGSNQPQHF.

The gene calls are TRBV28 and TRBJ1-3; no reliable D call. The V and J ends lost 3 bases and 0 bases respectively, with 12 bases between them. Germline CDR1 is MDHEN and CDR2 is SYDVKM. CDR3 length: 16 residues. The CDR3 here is CASSFDAGSSGNTIYF. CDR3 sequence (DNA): TGTGCCAGCAGTTTTGATGCCGGCAGCTCTGGAAACACCATATATTTT.

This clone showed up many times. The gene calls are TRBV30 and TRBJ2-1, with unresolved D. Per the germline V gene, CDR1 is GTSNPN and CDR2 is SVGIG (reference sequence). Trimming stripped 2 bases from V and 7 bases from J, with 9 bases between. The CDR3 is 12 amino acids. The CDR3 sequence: CAWSSRGNEQFF. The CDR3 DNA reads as TGTGCCTGGAGTTCCCGTGGAAATGAGCAGTTCTTC.

The CDR3 DNA sequence: TGTGCCATCAGTGAGGGTGGGCGGGCATCACCCCTCCACTTT. Protein product: CAISEGGRASPLHF. The chain couples TRBV10-3 to TRBJ1-6; D not certain. Germline values: CDR1 ENHRY, CDR2 SYGVKD. V lost 2 bases and J 10 bases, leaving 12 bases between the germline ends. The CDR3 totals 14 residues.

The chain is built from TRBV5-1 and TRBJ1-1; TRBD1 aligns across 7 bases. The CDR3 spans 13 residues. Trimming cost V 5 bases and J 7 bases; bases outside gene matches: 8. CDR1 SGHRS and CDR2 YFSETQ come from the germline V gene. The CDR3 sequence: CASSLGDSYEAFF. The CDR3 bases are TGCGCCAGCAGTCTCGGGGACAGCTATGAAGCTTTCTTT.

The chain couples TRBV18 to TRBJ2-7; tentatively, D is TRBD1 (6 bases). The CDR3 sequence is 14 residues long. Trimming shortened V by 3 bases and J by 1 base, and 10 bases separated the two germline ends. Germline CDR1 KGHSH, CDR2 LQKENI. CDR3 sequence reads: CASSPGTKSYEQYF. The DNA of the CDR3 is TGTGCCAGCTCACCCGGGACAAAGTCCTACGAGCAGTACTTC.

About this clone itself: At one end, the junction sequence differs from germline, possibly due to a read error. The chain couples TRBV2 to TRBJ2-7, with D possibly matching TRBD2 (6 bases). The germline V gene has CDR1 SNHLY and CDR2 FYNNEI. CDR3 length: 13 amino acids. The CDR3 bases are TGTGCCAGCAGTGAACGGGAGCCAGCCCCACCGAACTTC. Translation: CASSEREPAPPNF.

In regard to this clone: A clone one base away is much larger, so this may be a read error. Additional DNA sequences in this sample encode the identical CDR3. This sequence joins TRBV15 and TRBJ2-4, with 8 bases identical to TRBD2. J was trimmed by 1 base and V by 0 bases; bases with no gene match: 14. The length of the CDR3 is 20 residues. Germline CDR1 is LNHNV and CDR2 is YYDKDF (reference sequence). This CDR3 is CATSRDQEGTGGRAKNIQYF. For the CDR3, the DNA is TGTGCCACCAGCAGAGATCAGGAAGGCACGGGGGGGCGGGCCAAAAACATTCAGTACTTC.

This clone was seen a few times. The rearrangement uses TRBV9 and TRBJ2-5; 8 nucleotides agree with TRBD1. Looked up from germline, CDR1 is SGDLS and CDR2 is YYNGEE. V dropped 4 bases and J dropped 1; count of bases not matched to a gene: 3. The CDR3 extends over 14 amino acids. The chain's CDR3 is CASSRDRGQETQYF. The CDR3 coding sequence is TGTGCCAGCAGCAGAGACAGGGGCCAAGAGACCCAGTACTTC.

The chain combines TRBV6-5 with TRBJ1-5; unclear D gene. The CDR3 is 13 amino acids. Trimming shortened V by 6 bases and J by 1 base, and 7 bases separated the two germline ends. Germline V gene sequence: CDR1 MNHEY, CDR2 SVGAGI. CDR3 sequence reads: CASSPISNQPQHF. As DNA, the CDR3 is TGTGCCAGCAGCCCAATAAGCAATCAGCCCCAGCATTTT.

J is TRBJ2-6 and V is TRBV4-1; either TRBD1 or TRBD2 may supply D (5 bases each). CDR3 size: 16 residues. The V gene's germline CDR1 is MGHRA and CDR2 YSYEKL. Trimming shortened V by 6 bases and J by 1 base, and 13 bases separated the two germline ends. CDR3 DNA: TGCGCCAGCAGTCCCGGGGCATCTTCTGGGGCCAACGTCCTGACTTTC. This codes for CASSPGASSGANVLTF.

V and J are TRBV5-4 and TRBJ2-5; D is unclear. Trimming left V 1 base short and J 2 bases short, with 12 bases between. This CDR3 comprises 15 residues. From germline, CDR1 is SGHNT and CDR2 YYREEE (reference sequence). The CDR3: CASSLPFAEQETQYF. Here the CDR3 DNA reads TGTGCCAGCAGCTTGCCCTTTGCAGAGCAAGAGACCCAGTACTTC.

The CDR3 sequence is CASSPPGFRSGANVLTF. Written as DNA, the CDR3 is TGTGCCAGCAGCCCTCCGGGATTTCGCTCTGGGGCCAACGTCCTGACTTTC. V is TRBV7-8 and J is TRBJ2-6; D perhaps matches TRBD2 (5 bases). Germline V gene sequence: CDR1 SGHVS, CDR2 FQNEAQ. There are 17 residues in the CDR3. V lost 5 bases and J lost 0, with 14 bases in between.

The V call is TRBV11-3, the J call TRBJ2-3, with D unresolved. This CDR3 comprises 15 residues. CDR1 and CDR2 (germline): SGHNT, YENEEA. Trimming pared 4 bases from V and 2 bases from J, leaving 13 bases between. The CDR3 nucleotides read TGTGCCAGCAGCTCTCGCGCGTATGACACAGATACGCAGTATTTT. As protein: CASSSRAYDTDTQYF.

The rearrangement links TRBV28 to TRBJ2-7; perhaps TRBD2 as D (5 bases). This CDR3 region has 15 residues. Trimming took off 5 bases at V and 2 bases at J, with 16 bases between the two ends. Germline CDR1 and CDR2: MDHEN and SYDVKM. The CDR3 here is CASSTANTGTYEQYF. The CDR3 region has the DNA TGTGCCAGCAGTACGGCCAACACGGGGACCTACGAGCAGTACTTC.

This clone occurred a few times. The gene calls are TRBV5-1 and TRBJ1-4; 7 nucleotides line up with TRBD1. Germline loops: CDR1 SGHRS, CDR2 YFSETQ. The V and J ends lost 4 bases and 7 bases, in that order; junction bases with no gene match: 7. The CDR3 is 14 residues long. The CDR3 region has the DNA TGCGCCAGCAGCCCAACAGGGGTTGCTGAAAAACTGTTTTTT. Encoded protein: CASSPTGVAEKLFF. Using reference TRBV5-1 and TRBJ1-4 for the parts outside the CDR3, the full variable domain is KAGVTQTPRYLIKTRGQQVTLSCSPISGHRSVSWYQQTPGQGLQFLFEYFSETQRNKGNFPGRFSGRQFSNSRSEMNVSTLELGDSALYLCASSPTGVAEKLFFGSGTQLSVL.

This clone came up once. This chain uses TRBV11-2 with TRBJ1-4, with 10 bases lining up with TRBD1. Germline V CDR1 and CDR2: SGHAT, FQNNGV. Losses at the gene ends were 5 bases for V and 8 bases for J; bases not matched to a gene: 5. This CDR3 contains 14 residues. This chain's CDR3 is CASSPVDRGEKLFF. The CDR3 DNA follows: TGTGCCAGCAGCCCTGTGGACAGGGGGGAAAAACTGTTTTTT.

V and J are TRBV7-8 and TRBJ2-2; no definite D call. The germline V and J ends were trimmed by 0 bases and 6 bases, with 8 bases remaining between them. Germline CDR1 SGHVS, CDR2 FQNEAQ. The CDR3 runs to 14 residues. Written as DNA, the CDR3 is TGTGCCAGCAGCTTAGCTAGTCGGGCCGGGGAGCTGTTTTTT. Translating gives CASSLASRAGELFF.

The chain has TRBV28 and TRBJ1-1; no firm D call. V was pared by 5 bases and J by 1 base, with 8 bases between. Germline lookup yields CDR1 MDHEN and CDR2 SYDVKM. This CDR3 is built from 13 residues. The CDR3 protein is CASSGFANTEAFF. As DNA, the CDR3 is TGTGCCAGCAGTGGGTTCGCGAACACTGAAGCTTTCTTT.

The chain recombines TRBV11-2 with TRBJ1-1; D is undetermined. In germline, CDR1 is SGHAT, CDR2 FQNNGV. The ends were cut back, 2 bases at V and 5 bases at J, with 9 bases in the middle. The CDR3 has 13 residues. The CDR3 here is CASSLPGWTEAFF. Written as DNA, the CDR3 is TGTGCCAGCAGCTTACCGGGGTGGACTGAAGCTTTCTTT.

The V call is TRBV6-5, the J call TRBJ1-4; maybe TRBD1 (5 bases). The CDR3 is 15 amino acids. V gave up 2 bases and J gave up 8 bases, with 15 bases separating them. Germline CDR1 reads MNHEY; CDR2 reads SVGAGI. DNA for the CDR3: TGTGCCAGCAGTTACCGATTTCCGGAGGGGGAAAAACTGTTTTTT. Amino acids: CASSYRFPEGEKLFF.

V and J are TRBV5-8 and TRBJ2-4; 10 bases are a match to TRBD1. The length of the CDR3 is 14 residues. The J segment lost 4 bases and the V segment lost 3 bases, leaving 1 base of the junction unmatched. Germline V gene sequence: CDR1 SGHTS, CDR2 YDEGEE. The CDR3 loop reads CASSSDRGKNIQYF. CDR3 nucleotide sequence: TGTGCCAGCAGCTCGGACAGGGGGAAAAACATTCAGTACTTC.

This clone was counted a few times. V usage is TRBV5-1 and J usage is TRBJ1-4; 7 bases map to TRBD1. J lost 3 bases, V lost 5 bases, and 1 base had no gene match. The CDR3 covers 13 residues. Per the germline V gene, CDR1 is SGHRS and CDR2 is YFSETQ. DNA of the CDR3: TGCGCCAGCAGGACAGGGTCTAATGAAAAACTGTTTTTT. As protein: CASRTGSNEKLFF.